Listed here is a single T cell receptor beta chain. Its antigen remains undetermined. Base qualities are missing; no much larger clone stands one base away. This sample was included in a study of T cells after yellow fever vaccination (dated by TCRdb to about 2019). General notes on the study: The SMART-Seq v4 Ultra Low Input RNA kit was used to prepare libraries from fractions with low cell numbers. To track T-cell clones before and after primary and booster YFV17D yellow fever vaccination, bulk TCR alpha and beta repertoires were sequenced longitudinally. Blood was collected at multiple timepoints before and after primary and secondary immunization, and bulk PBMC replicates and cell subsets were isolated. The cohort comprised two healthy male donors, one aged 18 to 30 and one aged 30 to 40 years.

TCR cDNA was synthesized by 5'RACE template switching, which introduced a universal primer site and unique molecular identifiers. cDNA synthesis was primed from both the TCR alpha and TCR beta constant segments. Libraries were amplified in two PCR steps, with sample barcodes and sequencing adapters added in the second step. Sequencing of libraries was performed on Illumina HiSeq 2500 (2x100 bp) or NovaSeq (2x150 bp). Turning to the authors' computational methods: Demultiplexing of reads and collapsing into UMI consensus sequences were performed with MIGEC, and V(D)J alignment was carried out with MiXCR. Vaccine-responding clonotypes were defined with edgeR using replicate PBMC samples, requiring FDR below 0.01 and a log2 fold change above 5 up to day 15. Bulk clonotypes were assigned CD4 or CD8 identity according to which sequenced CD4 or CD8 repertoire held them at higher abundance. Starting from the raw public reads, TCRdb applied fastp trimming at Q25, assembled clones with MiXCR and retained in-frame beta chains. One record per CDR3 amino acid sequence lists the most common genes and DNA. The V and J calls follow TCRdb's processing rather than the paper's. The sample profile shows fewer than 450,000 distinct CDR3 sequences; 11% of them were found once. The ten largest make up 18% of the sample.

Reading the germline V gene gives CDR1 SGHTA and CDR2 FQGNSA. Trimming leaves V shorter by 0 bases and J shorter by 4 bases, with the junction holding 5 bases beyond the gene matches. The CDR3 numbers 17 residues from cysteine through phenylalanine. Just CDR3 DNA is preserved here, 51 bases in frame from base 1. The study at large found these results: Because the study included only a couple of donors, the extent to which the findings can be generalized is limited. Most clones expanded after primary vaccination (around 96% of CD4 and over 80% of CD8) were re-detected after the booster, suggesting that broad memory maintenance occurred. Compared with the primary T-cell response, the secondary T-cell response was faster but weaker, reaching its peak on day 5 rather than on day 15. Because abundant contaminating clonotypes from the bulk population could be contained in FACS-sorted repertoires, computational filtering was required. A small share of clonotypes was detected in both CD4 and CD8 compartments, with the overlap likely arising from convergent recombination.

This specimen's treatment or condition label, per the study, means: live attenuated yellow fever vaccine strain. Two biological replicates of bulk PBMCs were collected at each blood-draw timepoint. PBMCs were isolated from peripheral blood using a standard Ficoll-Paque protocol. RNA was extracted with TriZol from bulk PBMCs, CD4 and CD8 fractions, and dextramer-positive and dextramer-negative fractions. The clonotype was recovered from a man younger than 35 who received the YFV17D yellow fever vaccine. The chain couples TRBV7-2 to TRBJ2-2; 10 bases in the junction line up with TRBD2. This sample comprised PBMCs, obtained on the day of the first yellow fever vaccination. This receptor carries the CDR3 CASSLAPAGGSTGELFF. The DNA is TGTGCCAGCAGCTTAGCCCCAGCGGGGGGGAGCACCGGGGAGCTGTTTTTT. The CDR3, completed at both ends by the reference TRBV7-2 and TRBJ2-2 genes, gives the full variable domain GAGVSQSPSNKVTEKGKDVELRCDPISGHTALYWYRQSLGQGLEFLIYFQGNSAPDKSGLPSDRFSAERTGGSVSTLTIQRTQQEDSAVYLCASSLAPAGGSTGELFFGEGSRLTVL.